These 4 T cell receptor beta chains originate from one sample sequenced in a study of beta chain features in type 1 diabetes. Sequenced material consisted of expressed TCRB transcripts (all of the isolated RNA was reverse transcribed). The table came from immunoSEQ multiplex PCR; TCRdb's copy has only in-frame clones and leaves some out. The sample includes some 150,000 clones, less than 11% of them seen just once. The sample consisted of naive CD4+ T cells from blood. The receptors shown here come from a man aged 18 to 35 in good health.

V and J are TRBV27 and TRBJ2-3, with D maybe TRBD2 (7 bases). V lost 10 bases, J lost 4 bases, and 12 bases lay in between. Looked up from germline, CDR1 is MNHEY and CDR2 is SMNVEV (reference sequence). The CDR3 runs to 12 residues. As DNA, the CDR3 is TGTGCCACCCGAGGGGGGGCAGATACGCAGTATTTT. Translation gives CATRGGADTQYF.

This clone showed up just a few times. This sequence joins TRBV2 and TRBJ2-5; a possible D gene is TRBD1 (8 bases). The length of the CDR3 is 14 residues. With 6 bases removed from V and 1 base from J, the gap between germline ends came to 12 bases. The germline V gene encodes CDR1 SNHLY and CDR2 FYNNEI. CDR3 loop: CASRAGTGQETQYF. The CDR3, as DNA: TGTGCCAGCAGAGCGGGGACAGGCCAAGAGACCCAGTACTTC.

In this sample, this clone turned up a few times. J is TRBJ2-1 and V is TRBV30, with D possibly being TRBD2 (6 bases). Germline assignment: CDR1 GTSNPN and CDR2 SVGIG (reference sequence). The CDR3 extends over 12 amino acids. The V end lost 3 bases, the J end lost 10 bases, and 13 bases lay between the germline ends. CDR3 region: CAWSYGGREQFF. The CDR3 DNA reads as TGTGCCTGGAGCTACGGGGGACGCGAGCAGTTCTTC.

In the case of this clone: The sample has other DNA sequences that encode this CDR3 too. The V call is TRBV18, the J call TRBJ2-7; the D gene is possibly TRBD1 (6 bases). In germline, CDR1 is KGHSH, CDR2 LQKENI. The CDR3 is 13 residues long. The ends were cut back, 3 bases at V and 3 bases at J, with 9 bases in the middle. CDR3 nucleotide sequence: TGTGCCAGCTCACCGGACAGAAACTACGAGCAGTACTTC. This codes for CASSPDRNYEQYF.